The 30 T cell receptor beta chains listed next were all sequenced from one sample in a study of response to subunit inactivated influenza vaccine. TCRdb re-analysed the RT-PCR reads in MiXCR, keeping a single row per CDR3 protein. Of about 160,000 distinct CDR3 sequences listed, roughly a tenth are singletons. This specimen was non-naive T cells sorted from PBMCs, taken about 40 days after vaccination. All receptors come from a man aged 50 or older who received an inactivated influenza vaccine.

The chain links TRBV20-1 to TRBJ1-1; TRBD1 aligns across 8 bases. Trimming took 6 bases from V and 4 from J; bases not matched to a gene: 16. This CDR3 comprises 16 residues. The germline V gene has CDR1 DFQATT and CDR2 SNEGSKA (reference sequence). CDR3 bases: TGCAGTGCCTACCCCGGACAGGGAGGATTTTCCACTGAAGCTTTCTTT. It encodes CSAYPGQGGFSTEAFF.

This clonotype has more than one count but fewer than ten. The chain uses TRBV28 and TRBJ1-1, with 8 nucleotides matching TRBD1. CDR3 length: 14 residues. J lost 4 bases, V lost 5 bases, and 6 bases had no gene match. Germline V CDR1 and CDR2: MDHEN, SYDVKM. The CDR3: CASSATGGSTEAFF. In DNA, the CDR3 is TGTGCCAGCAGTGCAACAGGGGGTTCCACTGAAGCTTTCTTT. The whole variable domain, remainder taken from reference TRBV28 and TRBJ1-1, is DVKVTQSSRYLVKRTGEKVFLECVQDMDHENMFWYRQDPGLGLRLIYFSYDVKMKEKGDIPEGYSVSREKKERFSLILESASTNQTSMYLCASSATGGSTEAFFGQGTRLTVV.

The chain recombines TRBV21-1 with TRBJ1-4; TRBD1, the D gene given by the table, was not confirmed from the DNA. TRBV21-1 is a pseudogene. This CDR3 contains 14 residues. The CDR3 reads CASSKQGANEKLFF. In DNA form, the CDR3 reads TGTGCCAGCAGCAAACAGGGGGCGAATGAAAAACTGTTTTTT.

The gene calls are TRBV7-2 and TRBJ1-1, with D maybe TRBD1 (6 bases). Germline V gives CDR1 SGHTA, CDR2 FQGNSA. V was trimmed by 5 bases and J by 3 bases, leaving 16 bases between them. CDR3 length: 15 amino acids. CDR3 region: CASSRPLGGDTEAFF. CDR3 in DNA: TGTGCCAGCAGCCGACCTTTAGGGGGGGACACTGAAGCTTTCTTT.

This chain connects TRBV6-2 or TRBV6-3 to TRBJ2-1; D is perhaps TRBD2 (6 bases). There are 12 residues in the CDR3. The germline V gene has CDR1 MNHEY and CDR2 SVGEGT. Trimming took 6 bases from V and 7 from J, leaving 10 bases between them. The DNA of the CDR3 is TGTGCCAGCAGCCAGACTAGTAATGAGCAGTTCTTC. Translation: CASSQTSNEQFF.

The V gene is TRBV2, the J gene TRBJ2-3, with D possibly TRBD2 on 6 matching bases. The CDR3 totals 15 residues. The V end was cut by 3 bases, the J end by 3 bases, with 13 bases between. CDR1 and CDR2 from the germline V gene are SNHLY and FYNNEI. CDR3 in DNA: TGTGCCAGCAGTGAGCTAGCGTCCCTGACAGATACGCAGTATTTT. This gives the protein CASSELASLTDTQYF.

The chain combines TRBV11-2 with TRBJ2-7, with 8 bases fitting TRBD1. Per the germline V gene, CDR1 is SGHAT and CDR2 is FQNNGV. The CDR3 spans 21 residues. Germline trimming cut 2 bases from V and 2 bases from J; bases unmatched to any gene: 23. Here the CDR3 reads CASSLLPKVRPRTGTPYEQYF. The CDR3 coding sequence is TGTGCCAGCAGCTTATTACCTAAAGTACGCCCTCGGACAGGGACTCCCTACGAGCAGTACTTC.

The chain links TRBV7-9 to TRBJ1-4; the match to TRBD1 covers 9 bases. Germline V lookup: CDR1 SEHNR, CDR2 FQNEAQ (reference sequence). This CDR3 is 15 amino acids long. V was clipped by 1 base and J by 10 bases; unmatched bases: 7. The CDR3 reads CASSLGGQGYGKLFF. The CDR3 DNA reads TGTGCCAGCAGCTTAGGGGGACAGGGCTATGGAAAACTGTTTTTT.

Ten or more counts support this clonotype. The chain links TRBV12-3 or TRBV12-4 to TRBJ1-1; D perhaps matches TRBD1 (5 bases). This CDR3 region has 15 residues. The germline V and J ends were trimmed by 7 bases and 1 base, with 16 bases remaining between them. The CDR3 sequence: CASTRDHRGNTEAFF. The CDR3 nucleotides read TGTGCCAGCACTCGGGACCACCGGGGGAACACTGAAGCTTTCTTT.

The rearrangement joins TRBV7-2 to TRBJ1-5, with TRBD1 matching 9 bases. The J segment lost 1 base and the V segment lost 4 bases, leaving 2 bases of the junction unmatched. The CDR3 has 15 amino acids. CDR1 is SGHTA and CDR2 is FQGNSA in the germline V gene. Written as DNA, the CDR3 is TGTGCCAGCAGCTCGGACAGGGGAAGCAATCAGCCCCAGCATTTT. Its translation: CASSSDRGSNQPQHF.

This clonotype was detected a few times. J is TRBJ2-3 and V is TRBV7-3, with 12 bases identical to TRBD2. The CDR3 is 15 amino acids. In germline, CDR1 is SGHTA, CDR2 FQGTGA. Germline trimming cut 4 bases from V and 5 bases from J; bases unmatched to any gene: 4. CDR3 region: CASSSRLAGVDTQYF. For the CDR3, the DNA is TGTGCCAGCAGCTCTAGACTAGCGGGAGTAGATACGCAGTATTTT.

This clonotype was detected only a few times. V and J are TRBV18 and TRBJ2-7; 8 nucleotides line up with TRBD1. CDR1 KGHSH and CDR2 LQKENI come from the germline V gene. The V gene end was trimmed by 5 bases and the J gene end by 2 bases; junction bases not matched to a gene: 11. This CDR3 spans 16 amino acids. In DNA, the CDR3 is TGTGCCAGCTCAAGGTTTCAGGGACAGGACGCCTACGAGCAGTACTTC. This translates into CASSRFQGQDAYEQYF.

As DNA, the CDR3 is TGTGCCAGCAGCCCAGGCTCAGATACGCAGTATTTT. Protein: CASSPGSDTQYF. This chain joins TRBV28 and TRBJ2-3; D is undetermined. Trimming left V 6 bases short and J 4 bases short, with 8 bases between. CDR1 and CDR2 (germline): MDHEN, SYDVKM. The CDR3 totals 12 residues.

This clonotype has just a few counts. V is TRBV20-1 and J is TRBJ2-2; D might be TRBD2 (6 bases). The germline CDR1 and CDR2 sequences are DFQATT and SNEGSKA (reference sequence). Trimming cost V 1 base and J 4 bases, with 13 bases left between them. The CDR3 runs 15 residues. DNA of the CDR3: TGCAGTGCTAGAGGGGGGGTTTGGGGCACCGGGGAGCTGTTTTTT. Protein sequence: CSARGGVWGTGELFF.

This clonotype was picked up many times. This chain uses TRBV4-2 with TRBJ1-2, with a possible D match to TRBD1 (6 bases). CDR1 is LGHNA and CDR2 is YNFKEQ in the germline V gene. V was cut by 1 base and J by 8 bases, with 20 bases left in between. This CDR3 region has 16 residues. The DNA of the CDR3 is TGTGCCAGCAGCCAAGTGGACAGACAAAGCCCTGGAGGCTACACCTTC. Translation: CASSQVDRQSPGGYTF.

A few counts support this clonotype. The V call is TRBV20-1, the J call TRBJ2-1, with D unclear. V gave up 1 base and J gave up 8 bases, with 9 bases separating them. This CDR3 spans 12 amino acids. Germline CDR1 and CDR2: DFQATT and SNEGSKA (reference sequence). The CDR3 DNA reads TGCAGTGCTAGAGGCAGAAGGGATGAGCAGTTCTTC. As protein: CSARGRRDEQFF.

The chain joins TRBV4-1 to TRBJ1-1; D gene uncertain. CDR3 length: 12 amino acids. Germline V lookup: CDR1 MGHRA, CDR2 YSYEKL. The V end lost 1 base, the J end lost 8 bases, and 8 bases lay between the germline ends. CDR3 amino acids: CASSQGRTEAFF. CDR3 nucleotides: TGCGCCAGCAGCCAAGGAAGAACCGAAGCTTTCTTT.

The rearrangement joins TRBV6-1 to TRBJ1-2, with 7 nucleotides matching TRBD1. The germline CDR1 and CDR2 sequences are MNHNS and SASEGT. The length of the CDR3 is 13 residues. V was clipped by 6 bases and J by 7 bases; unmatched bases: 8. In nucleotides, the CDR3 is TGTGCCAGCAGCCGAGGACAGGCGGCTGGCTACACCTTC. It yields the protein CASSRGQAAGYTF.

This chain links TRBV20-1 with TRBJ2-1, with 11 bases identical to TRBD2. Germline loops: CDR1 DFQATT, CDR2 SNEGSKA (reference sequence). This CDR3 region has 14 residues. Losses at the gene ends were 5 bases for V and 9 bases for J; bases not matched to a gene: 9. The CDR3 DNA reads TGCAGTGCTGGAAAACTAGCGGGAGACCGTGAGCAGTTCTTC. This gives the protein CSAGKLAGDREQFF.

This clonotype was observed a handful of times. This chain links TRBV30 with TRBJ1-2; TRBD1 is a possible D gene (6 bases). Between the trimmed V and J ends, which lost 0 bases and 8 bases, there was a span of 19 bases. The length of the CDR3 is 15 residues. The germline CDR1 and CDR2 sequences are GTSNPN and SVGIG (reference sequence). The CDR3 sequence is CAWSVPGQGHRGYTF. The CDR3 nucleotides are TGTGCCTGGAGTGTACCGGGTCAGGGACATCGGGGCTACACCTTC.

This clonotype was found a few times. The genes are TRBV7-9 and TRBJ2-5, with D unresolved. Germline loops: CDR1 SEHNR, CDR2 FQNEAQ (reference sequence). The CDR3 is 11 residues long. Deletions cut 8 bases from V and 7 bases from J, with 11 bases between. The CDR3 here is CASVLEWTQYF. The CDR3 coding sequence is TGTGCCAGCGTGCTCGAATGGACCCAGTACTTC. The whole variable domain, filled in from reference TRBV7-9 and TRBJ2-5, reads DTGVSQNPRHKITKRGQNVTFRCDPISEHNRLYWYRQTLGQGPEFLTYFQNEAQLEKSRLLSDRFSAERPKGSFSTLEIQRTEQGDSAMYLCASVLEWTQYFGPGTRLLVL.

Ten or more counts support this clonotype. This sequence joins TRBV12-3 or TRBV12-4 and TRBJ1-5; TRBD1 might be the D (5 bases). V was clipped by 0 bases and J by 6 bases, with 9 bases between them. The CDR3 runs 14 residues. Written as DNA, the CDR3 is TGTGCCAGCAGTTTAGCGTCAGGGATTCAGCCCCAGCATTTT. It translates to CASSLASGIQPQHF.

The table lists this clonotype with a few counts. The chain uses TRBV30 and TRBJ2-4; weak D call: TRBD2 (6 bases). Per germline, CDR1 GTSNPN and CDR2 SVGIG (reference sequence). Trimming removed 2 bases at V and 1 base at J, with 18 bases between. The CDR3 spans 17 residues. The CDR3 region is CAWSRAGIMLAKNIQYF. CDR3 nucleotides: TGTGCCTGGAGTCGGGCGGGAATCATGCTGGCCAAAAACATTCAGTACTTC. Based on the CDR3 plus reference TRBV30 and TRBJ2-4, the full variable domain is SQTIHQWPATLVQPVGSPLSLECTVEGTSNPNLYWYRQAAGRGLQLLFYSVGIGQISSEVPQNLSASRPQDRQFILSSKKLLLSDSGFYLCAWSRAGIMLAKNIQYFGAGTRLSVL.

This rearrangement joins TRBV4-1 to TRBJ2-6; D may be TRBD1 (6 bases). Looked up from germline, CDR1 is MGHRA and CDR2 is YSYEKL. The CDR3 consists of 15 residues. Trimming stripped 6 bases from V and 0 bases from J, with 9 bases between. CDR3 bases: TGCGCCAGCAGTGACAGGACCTCTGGGGCCAACGTCCTGACTTTC. Amino acid sequence: CASSDRTSGANVLTF.

The chain has TRBV4-1 and TRBJ1-2; D unclear. CDR1 and CDR2 from the germline V gene are MGHRA and YSYEKL. CDR3 length: 16 amino acids. V was cut by 0 bases and J by 4 bases, with 15 bases left in between. The CDR3 region is CASSQEPTGRSYGYTF. In nucleotides, the CDR3 is TGCGCCAGCAGCCAAGAACCAACCGGGAGGTCCTATGGCTACACCTTC.

This clonotype was seen a handful of times. The V call is TRBV5-1, the J call TRBJ2-5; TRBD2 aligns across 8 bases. The CDR3 extends over 14 amino acids. From germline, CDR1 is SGHRS and CDR2 YFSETQ. Trimming cost V 3 bases and J 5 bases; bases outside gene matches: 6. The CDR3 DNA follows: TGCGCCAGCAGCTCACGGGGGGGGCCCGAGACCCAGTACTTC. Its translation: CASSSRGGPETQYF.

This clonotype has at least ten counts. The chain joins TRBV6-2 or TRBV6-3 to TRBJ2-1, with D tentatively TRBD2 (6 bases). The V gene lost 5 bases and the J gene lost 10 bases, with 12 bases spanning the gap. Germline-derived CDR1 and CDR2 are MNHEY and SVGEGT. The CDR3 is 12 amino acids. CDR3 DNA: TGTGCCAGCAGTGTCGGGAGTTTCGAGCAGTTCTTC. As protein: CASSVGSFEQFF.

On this clonotype itself: One end of the junction varies from germline; a read error may be responsible. This chain links TRBV20-1 with TRBJ1-2, with 10 bases that match TRBD1. The CDR3 contains 16 residues. Germline-derived CDR1 and CDR2 are DFQATT and SNEGSKA (reference sequence). The CDR3 DNA reads TGCAGTGCCCCCGACAGGGGGCGATTCGATAACTATAGCTACACCTTC. It specifies CSAPDRGRFDNYSYTF.

Turning to this clonotype: This clone may be a read error of a much larger clone one base away. The genes are TRBV5-6 and TRBJ2-1; 11 positions match TRBD2. Trimming at V came to 3 bases and at J to 7 bases, leaving 9 bases not matched to a gene. Per the germline V gene, CDR1 is SGHDT and CDR2 is YYEEEE. The CDR3 contains 16 residues. The CDR3 loop reads CASSWTTSGIINEQFF. In DNA form, the CDR3 reads TGTGCCAGCAGCTGGACGACTAGCGGGATTATAAATGAGCAGTTCTTC. The full variable domain, with the rest looked up from reference TRBV5-6 and TRBJ2-1, is DAGVTQSPTHLIKTRGQQVTLRCSPKSGHDTVSWYQQALGQGPQFIFQYYEEEERQRGNFPDRFSGHQFPNYSSELNVNALLLGDSALYLCASSWTTSGIINEQFFGPGTRLTVL.

V and J are TRBV6-2 or TRBV6-3 and TRBJ1-2, with a tentative D call TRBD1 (5 bases). Germline CDR1 is MNHEY and CDR2 is SVGEGT. V dropped 2 bases and J dropped 0 bases, with 13 bases sitting between them. The CDR3 spans 16 residues. The CDR3 is CASSYRVGDPNYGYTF. The CDR3 coding sequence is TGTGCCAGCAGTTACCGAGTGGGGGATCCTAACTATGGCTACACCTTC.